The 6 T cell receptor beta chains listed next were all sequenced from one sample in a study of tumor-infiltrating lymphocytes in primary liver carcinoma. The authors made TCR beta cDNA from around 500 ng total RNA with a constant-region primer. Generation of the TCR beta libraries relied on three nested multiplex PCR rounds using slightly modified ARM-PCR. A C-beta reverse primer and TRBV1-TRBV30 forward primers served in each of the first two PCR rounds, at ten to eleven cycles apiece. A single record per CDR3 protein comes from TCRdb applying MiXCR to the multiplex PCR reads. This sample yields 95,000 to 100,000 distinct CDR3 sequences, of which around 66% are seen a single time; around 10% belongs to the top ten. Co-extraction of both nucleic acids (RNA and DNA) used about 19-33 mg of unsorted bulk tissue. Source material: liver tumor tissue from sampling region 2. Subset in this sample: tumor region T2, inferior pole. The receptor set was obtained from a woman aged 60-75 years with primary liver carcinoma and hepatitis B virus infection.

In its sample, this clonotype was seen once. This may arise from a read error, as a much more abundant clone is one base away. The rearrangement joins TRBV30 to TRBJ2-1; a possible D gene is TRBD2 (5 bases). The CDR3 contains 15 residues. The germline V gene encodes CDR1 GTSNPN and CDR2 SVGIG (reference sequence). As DNA, the CDR3 is TGTGTCTCAAGAAGAGGGTTTAGCTCCTACAATGAGCAGTTCTTC. As protein: CVSRRGFSSYNEQFF.

Comment on this clonotype: A much larger clone is a single base away; this may be a read error. This chain connects TRBV2 to TRBJ2-1, with D perhaps matching TRBD2 (5 bases). The CDR3 has 12 residues. V lost 4 bases, J lost 8 bases, and 9 bases lay in between. The germline V gene encodes CDR1 SNHLY and CDR2 FYNNEI. CDR3 in amino acids: CASSGVGDEQFF. The DNA for the CDR3 is TGTGCCAGCAGTGGGGTGGGAGATGAGCAGTTCTTC.

Concerning this clonotype itself: This may be a read error, as it is one base from a much larger clone. The V call is TRBV5-6, the J call TRBJ1-1; tentatively, D is TRBD1 (6 bases). Germline assignment: CDR1 SGHDT and CDR2 YYEEEE. The CDR3 runs 14 residues. V lost 2 bases and J lost 2, with 10 bases in between. As DNA, the CDR3 is TGTGCCAGCAGCTTAGGACAGAGTAACACTGAAGCTTTCTTT. Protein: CASSLGQSNTEAFF. The full variable domain, completed using reference TRBV5-6 and TRBJ1-1, is DAGVTQSPTHLIKTRGQQVTLRCSPKSGHDTVSWYQQALGQGPQFIFQYYEEEERQRGNFPDRFSGHQFPNYSSELNVNALLLGDSALYLCASSLGQSNTEAFFGQGTRLTVV.

CDR3 residues: CSALKAGGPVDTQYF. The CDR3 nucleotides read TGCAGTGCTCTTAAAGCGGGAGGGCCCGTGGATACGCAGTATTTT. The rearrangement joins TRBV20-1 to TRBJ2-3; 10 positions match TRBD2. Per germline, CDR1 DFQATT and CDR2 SNEGSKA (reference sequence). The junction had 11 bases not matched to a gene; V was cut back by 5 bases and J by 6 bases. This CDR3 region has 15 residues.

In its sample, this clonotype was seen many times. CDR3 in DNA: TGCAGCGGCGGACATCTGGTGGGCACTGAAGCTTTCTTT. Its protein product is CSGGHLVGTEAFF. The chain is built from TRBV29-1 and TRBJ1-1, with D possibly being TRBD1 (5 bases). From germline, CDR1 is SQVTM and CDR2 ANQGSEA. Trimming stripped 7 bases from V and 4 bases from J, with 16 bases between. The CDR3 extends over 13 amino acids. Supplemented by reference TRBV29-1 and TRBJ1-1, the full variable domain reads SAVISQKPSRDICQRGTSLTIQCQVDSQVTMMFWYRQQPGQSLTLIATANQGSEATYESGFVIDKFPISRPNLTFSTLTVSNMSPEDSSIYLCSGGHLVGTEAFFGQGTRLTVV.

For this clonotype: The junction departs from germline at one end; a sequencing error may be responsible. The chain couples TRBV29-1 to TRBJ2-7; the D gene is possibly TRBD1 (6 bases). The CDR3 contains 15 residues. CDR1 and CDR2 from the germline V gene are SQVTM and ANQGSEA. CDR3 in DNA: TGCAGCGTCTGGGAGCCCATAGGGGGAGAATACGAACAGTACTTC. Its protein product is CSVWEPIGGEYEQYF.